One and the same sample provided the 29 T cell receptor beta chains below, sequenced in a study of T cells expressing NK-cell markers. After re-calling the 5' RACE reads, TCRdb lists one entry per CDR3 protein, DNA absent. This table lists about 550,000 distinct CDR3 sequences. Sequencing used blood T cells: a sorted CD56 or NKG2C T cell subset, CD4+ or CD8+ T cells, or bulk PBMC T cells (not recorded which). The receptors come from a young man in good health.

The genes are TRBV7-6 and TRBJ2-5; TCRdb's D gene call, TRBD1, goes unchecked for lack of DNA. Per germline, CDR1 SGHVS and CDR2 FNYEAQ. This CDR3 region has 13 residues. This chain's CDR3 is CASSQGVWETQYF.

The chain joins TRBV24-1 to TRBJ2-1; TCRdb gives TRBD2 as the D gene, but with no DNA this cannot be confirmed. Germline V gene data show CDR1 as KGHDR and CDR2 as SFDVKD. The CDR3 has 18 amino acids. The CDR3 protein is CATSEPPTGTSYYNEQFF.

The V call is TRBV4-1, the J call TRBJ2-2; TCRdb indicates TRBD2, and absent DNA this call remains unverified. This CDR3 comprises 16 residues. Germline CDR1 and CDR2: MGHRA and YSYEKL. The CDR3 sequence: CASSRPSGRGPGELFF.

V is TRBV12-3 or TRBV12-4 and J is TRBJ2-4; TCRdb's D gene call, TRBD1, goes unchecked for lack of DNA. The CDR3 has 14 amino acids. CDR3 in amino acids: CASSPGGVGNIQYF.

The chain uses TRBV11-2 and TRBJ2-3; TCRdb selects TRBD1, and the lack of DNA leaves this call unchecked. This CDR3 comprises 16 residues. Germline V lookup: CDR1 SGHAT, CDR2 FQNNGV. CDR3 protein: CASSGLDDRSSDTQYF. Full variable domain (rest looked up from reference TRBV11-2 and TRBJ2-3): EAGVAQSPRYKIIEKRQSVAFWCNPISGHATLYWYQQILGQGPKLLIQFQNNGVVDDSQLPKDRFSAERLKGVDSTLKIQPAKLEDSAVYLCASSGLDDRSSDTQYFGPGTRLTVL.

The J gene is TRBJ2-2, the V gene TRBV7-6; TCRdb's D call, TRBD2, is unchecked because there is no DNA. The CDR3 loop spans 19 amino acids. Per the germline V gene, CDR1 is SGHVS and CDR2 is FNYEAQ. This CDR3 is CASSTDPERSGGGTGELFF. The variable domain in full, completed from reference TRBV7-6 and TRBJ2-2, reads GAGVSQSPRYKVTKRGQDVALRCDPISGHVSLYWYRQALGQGPEFLTYFNYEAQQDKSGLPNDRFSAERPEGSISTLTIQRTEQRDSAMYRCASSTDPERSGGGTGELFFGEGSRLTVL.

The chain joins TRBV12-3 or TRBV12-4 to TRBJ2-5; the D gene TCRdb calls, TRBD1, cannot be checked with no DNA. The CDR3 has 15 amino acids. CDR3 in amino acids: CASKISGGGCETQYF.

This chain connects TRBV11-2 to TRBJ2-1; TCRdb picks TRBD2, but there is no DNA to check that call. Germline values: CDR1 SGHAT, CDR2 FQNNGV. The CDR3 has 15 amino acids. The CDR3 loop reads CASSLRTSGRLRQFF.

The chain's CDR3 is CATAGALDSGNTIYF. The V and J genes are TRBV15 and TRBJ1-3; absent DNA, TCRdb's TRBD1 call cannot be checked. CDR1 LNHNV and CDR2 YYDKDF come from the germline V gene (reference sequence). The CDR3 sequence is 15 residues long.

The chain carries TRBV7-6 and TRBJ2-1; TCRdb's D call, TRBD1, is unchecked because there is no DNA. CDR1 and CDR2 (germline): SGHVS, FNYEAQ. CDR3 length: 14 residues. The CDR3 region is CASSPGQGGSEQFF.

The chain uses TRBV11-2 and TRBJ1-1. Germline-derived CDR1 and CDR2 are SGHAT and FQNNGV. The CDR3 extends over 14 amino acids. CDR3: CASSKPARNTEAFF.

V and J are TRBV7-2 and TRBJ1-5. This CDR3 has 16 amino acids. Germline CDR1 and CDR2: SGHTA and FQGNSA. CDR3 amino acids: CASSNGRAYSNQPQHF. The full variable domain, rest sourced from reference TRBV7-2 and TRBJ1-5, is GAGVSQSPSNKVTEKGKDVELRCDPISGHTALYWYRQSLGQGLEFLIYFQGNSAPDKSGLPSDRFSAERTGGSVSTLTIQRTQQEDSAVYLCASSNGRAYSNQPQHFGDGTRLSIL.

The CDR3 loop is CASSLEEFLAGSYNEQFF. The rearrangement uses TRBV11-2 and TRBJ2-1; no DNA is available, so the TRBD2 call from TCRdb remains unchecked. This CDR3 has 18 amino acids. Germline V gene data show CDR1 as SGHAT and CDR2 as FQNNGV.

V is TRBV5-5 and J is TRBJ1-3. The CDR3 is 15 residues long. Germline V gene data show CDR1 as SGHKS and CDR2 as YYEKEE (reference sequence). CDR3 loop: CASSSEASSGNTIYF.

The CDR3 spells CAISGTTGNNEQFF. The V call is TRBV10-3, the J call TRBJ2-1; TCRdb's D call of TRBD2 is untestable without DNA. The CDR3 extends over 14 amino acids. From germline, CDR1 is ENHRY and CDR2 SYGVKD.

The chain uses TRBV15 and TRBJ2-2; checking the TCRdb D call of TRBD1 is not possible without DNA. Germline values: CDR1 LNHNV, CDR2 YYDKDF (reference sequence). The CDR3 has 14 amino acids. Here the CDR3 reads CATSRIQGTGELFF.

This chain joins TRBV20-1 and TRBJ2-1; TCRdb's D call, TRBD2, is unchecked because there is no DNA. This CDR3 spans 14 amino acids. CDR1 and CDR2 (germline): DFQATT, SNEGSKA (reference sequence). The CDR3 spells CSASPSGGYNEQFF.

This chain joins TRBV30 and TRBJ1-5. This CDR3 spans 13 amino acids. Germline CDR1 and CDR2: GTSNPN and SVGIG (reference sequence). The CDR3 reads CAWSEHSHQPQHF.

The V and J genes are TRBV12-3 or TRBV12-4 and TRBJ2-3; the D call from TCRdb, TRBD2, cannot be confirmed without DNA. This CDR3 comprises 18 residues. The chain's CDR3 is CASRPTSGRASGADTQYF.

The chain recombines TRBV12-3 or TRBV12-4 with TRBJ2-5; TCRdb's D call, TRBD1, is unchecked because there is no DNA. The CDR3 totals 13 residues. CDR3 residues: CASSSQGQETQYF.

The V and J genes are TRBV28 and TRBJ1-4; TCRdb's assignment of TRBD1 cannot be checked, as there is no DNA. The CDR3 runs to 15 residues. Germline assignment: CDR1 MDHEN and CDR2 SYDVKM. The CDR3 region is CASSTRTDVNEKLFF.

The rearrangement joins TRBV20-1 to TRBJ2-7; no DNA is available, so the TRBD1 call from TCRdb remains unchecked. Germline CDR1 is DFQATT and CDR2 is SNEGSKA (reference sequence). This CDR3 is built from 15 residues. CDR3: CSARVGGRLLDEQYF.

The chain recombines TRBV11-1 with TRBJ2-5; TCRdb gives TRBD1 as the D gene, but with no DNA this cannot be confirmed. The CDR3 covers 18 residues. The germline gives CDR1 SGHAT, CDR2 FQDESV (reference sequence). CDR3 sequence: CASSSGTAPSSLQETQYF.

The rearrangement uses TRBV6-2 or TRBV6-3 and TRBJ2-1; TCRdb returns TRBD2, unconfirmable since there is no DNA. CDR3 size: 15 residues. Germline CDR1 is MNHEY and CDR2 is SVGEGT. The CDR3 is CASSLAKIIYNEQFF.

This sequence joins TRBV5-1 and TRBJ1-5; checking the TCRdb D call of TRBD1 is not possible without DNA. The length of the CDR3 is 15 residues. Germline CDR1 reads SGHRS; CDR2 reads YFSETQ. The CDR3 region is CASSLTGTDNQPQHF.

CDR3 in amino acids: CSARDRGGGSSGANVLTF. The chain carries TRBV20-1 and TRBJ2-6; TCRdb names TRBD1, which stays unverified in the absence of DNA. The CDR3 is 18 residues long. The germline gives CDR1 DFQATT, CDR2 SNEGSKA (reference sequence).

The chain is built from TRBV20-1 and TRBJ1-6; TCRdb indicates TRBD1, and absent DNA this call remains unverified. The CDR3 covers 13 residues. Germline V gives CDR1 DFQATT, CDR2 SNEGSKA (reference sequence). CDR3 sequence reads: CSAQQGTYSPLHF.

The V call is TRBV20-1, the J call TRBJ1-2; TCRdb proposes TRBD1, but this gene call is untestable without DNA. Germline CDR1 reads DFQATT; CDR2 reads SNEGSKA (reference sequence). The CDR3 loop spans 14 amino acids. CDR3: CSAMQGVTNYGYTF.

This chain uses TRBV5-1 with TRBJ2-3; the D call of TRBD2 rests on TCRdb alone, since no DNA is present to check it. Looked up from germline, CDR1 is SGHRS and CDR2 is YFSETQ. This CDR3 is 15 amino acids long. The CDR3 here is CASSLELAGKDTQYF.